These T cell receptor beta chains were read from a single sample in a study of blood T cell repertoires in COVID-19. Some clones are missing from TCRdb's copy, which holds only in-frame ones; the method was immunoSEQ multiplex PCR. The table has around 310,000 clones, about 88% seen once. The sample comprised peripheral blood. These receptors all come from a woman aged 60-75 years with acute or convalescent COVID-19. The CDR3 runs from the conserved cysteine through the conserved F or W. D genes are given only for firm matches. The size entry is marked missing in some rows and otherwise reads once, few, many or a size class.

CDR3 protein,CDR3 DNA,D gene,clone size,J gene,V gene
CASSVADTEAFF,TGTGCCAGCAGCGTAGCTGACACTGAAGCTTTCTTT,.,.,TRBJ1-1,TRBV9
CASSLGRTGRRTNYGYTF,TGTGCCAGCAGCTTAGGTCGGACAGGACGAAGAACTAACTATGGCTACACCTTC,TRBD1,.,TRBJ1-2,TRBV11-2
CAISESFRGGDTDTQYF,TGTGCCATCAGTGAGTCGTTTCGGGGGGGGGACACAGATACGCAGTATTTT,TRBD2,.,TRBJ2-3,TRBV10-3
CASSHGTSGYEQYF,TGCGCCAGCAGCCACGGGACTAGCGGCTACGAGCAGTACTTC,TRBD2,.,TRBJ2-7,TRBV4-3
CASSLAEGDGYTF,TGTGCCAGCAGTCTCGCCGAGGGGGATGGCTACACCTTC,.,.,TRBJ1-2,TRBV7-9
CASSVATGLAGANTGELFF,TGTGCCAGCAGCGTAGCCACCGGGCTAGCGGGGGCGAACACCGGGGAGCTGTTTTTT,TRBD2,.,TRBJ2-2,TRBV9
CASRSQVRGARENEQFF,TGTGCCAGCAGATCCCAAGTGCGGGGGGCGAGGGAAAATGAGCAGTTCTTC,TRBD2,.,TRBJ2-1,TRBV7-2
CASSQMGQGANTGELFF,TGCGCCAGCAGCCAGATGGGACAGGGGGCAAACACCGGGGAGCTGTTTTTT,TRBD1,few,TRBJ2-2,TRBV4-3
CASSTRTGSTGANVLTF,TGTGCCAGCAGCACCAGGACAGGCTCAACTGGGGCCAACGTCCTGACTTTC,TRBD1,.,TRBJ2-6,TRBV11-2
CASSYLGGFLFF,TGTGCCAGCAGTTACTTAGGGGGTTTCTTGTTTTTT,.,.,TRBJ1-4,TRBV6-5
CASSQTTGGNEKLFF,TGCGCCAGCAGCCAAACGACAGGGGGAAATGAAAAACTGTTTTTT,TRBD1,.,TRBJ1-4,TRBV4-1
CASSGTGVYEQYF,TGTGCCAGCTCGGGGACAGGGGTCTACGAGCAGTACTTC,TRBD1,.,TRBJ2-7,TRBV18
CASRTGSSYNEQFF,TGTGCCAGCAGGACAGGAAGCTCCTACAATGAGCAGTTCTTC,.,.,TRBJ2-1,TRBV6-5
CASRVGQYSNQPQHF,TGTGCCAGCAGGGTTGGGCAGTATAGCAATCAGCCCCAGCATTTT,.,.,TRBJ1-5,TRBV2
CASSLVQGGTETQYF,TGTGCCAGCAGCTTGGTTCAGGGGGGCACGGAGACCCAGTACTTC,.,.,TRBJ2-5,TRBV5-6
CASRGQQGVNTEAFF,TGTGCCAGCAGGGGACAACAGGGGGTAAACACTGAAGCTTTCTTT,TRBD1,.,TRBJ1-1,TRBV6-5
CSASWDSATDTQYF,TGCAGTGCTAGTTGGGACTCGGCCACAGATACGCAGTATTTT,.,.,TRBJ2-3,TRBV20-1
CASSLGRGRETQYF,TGTGCCAGCAGTTTAGGTAGGGGGCGGGAGACCCAGTACTTC,TRBD1,.,TRBJ2-5,TRBV27
CASSSPRGANVLTF,TGTGCCAGCAGCTCCCCCCGGGGGGCCAACGTCCTGACTTTC,.,.,TRBJ2-6,TRBV7-2
CASSPRGGRSGQYF,TGTGCCAGCAGCCCGCGCGGGGGTCGGTCGGGTCAGTACTTC,TRBD2,.,TRBJ2-4,TRBV7-2
CASSHAGTGAVYGYTF,TGCGCCAGCAGCCATGCCGGGACAGGGGCGGTCTATGGCTACACCTTC,TRBD1,.,TRBJ1-2,TRBV4-1
CASSLNRLDPLKAFF,TGTGCCAGCAGCCTAAACAGGTTGGACCCGCTGAAAGCTTTCTTT,.,.,TRBJ1-1,TRBV7-2
CASSNRPGQVDEQYF,TGTGCCAGTAGTAATCGACCGGGACAGGTCGACGAGCAGTACTTC,TRBD1,.,TRBJ2-7,TRBV19
CASSPPSRQNYGYTF,TGTGCCAGCAGCCCACCCTCGAGACAGAACTATGGCTACACCTTC,.,.,TRBJ1-2,TRBV28
CASSSGVGGYTF,TGTGCCAGCAGCTCAGGGGTCGGGGGCTACACCTTC,.,.,TRBJ1-2,TRBV7-2
CASSTESANYGYTF,TGTGCCAGCAGCACTGAATCTGCTAACTATGGCTACACCTTC,.,.,TRBJ1-2,TRBV4-2
CAIRKDSYEQYF,TGTGCCATCAGGAAGGACAGCTACGAGCAGTACTTC,.,.,TRBJ2-7,TRBV10-3
CASSYRGEETQYF,TGTGCCAGCAGCTACAGGGGGGAAGAGACCCAGTACTTC,TRBD1,.,TRBJ2-5,TRBV5-4
CASGYSGGVGETQYF,TGTGCCAGCGGATATAGCGGGGGGGTAGGGGAGACCCAGTACTTC,TRBD2,.,TRBJ2-5,TRBV25-1
CASSIVGGATRGNGYTF,TGTGCCAGTAGTATAGTAGGGGGAGCGACCCGCGGTAATGGCTACACCTTC,.,.,TRBJ1-2,TRBV19
CASSFNGHGELFF,TGTGCCAGCAGTTTCAACGGTCACGGGGAGCTGTTTTTT,.,.,TRBJ2-2,TRBV12-3/TRBV12-4